A single sample is the source of the 18 T cell receptor beta chains below, sequenced in a study of blood T cell repertoires in COVID-19. Some clones are missing from TCRdb's copy, which holds only in-frame ones; the method was immunoSEQ multiplex PCR. The sample lists 220,000 or so clones, roughly 80% occurring once. Sequences were obtained from peripheral blood. Receptors originate from a woman in her seventies with acute or convalescent COVID-19.

V is TRBV6-5 and J is TRBJ2-1; D may be TRBD2 (7 bases). Germline V gene lookup returns CDR1 MNHEY and CDR2 SVGAGI. V gave up 7 bases and J gave up 8 bases, with 18 bases separating them. CDR3 size: 14 residues. Here the CDR3 reads CASTEGRGDDEQFF. CDR3 coding DNA: TGTGCCAGCACCGAGGGGAGGGGGGATGATGAGCAGTTCTTC.

This clone was recorded a few times. V gene TRBV6-1 combines with J gene TRBJ2-7; 7 bases align to TRBD1. The CDR3 is made up of 14 amino acids. Germline V gene data show CDR1 as MNHNS and CDR2 as SASEGT. Trimming took 3 bases from V and 6 from J; bases not matched to a gene: 8. The CDR3 here is CASSDQGVYGEQYF. CDR3 coding DNA: TGTGCCAGCAGTGACCAGGGGGTCTACGGCGAGCAGTACTTC.

The J gene is TRBJ1-2, the V gene TRBV9; the D gene is possibly TRBD1 (5 bases). Trimming left V 0 bases short and J 8 bases short, with 20 bases between. The CDR3 runs to 16 residues. CDR1 and CDR2 (germline): SGDLS, YYNGEE. The CDR3 bases are TGTGCCAGCAGCGTAGCTGGGGGGAGCGTATCGGTCGGCTACACCTTC. It codes for CASSVAGGSVSVGYTF.

This chain links TRBV10-3 with TRBJ2-6, with TRBD1 matching 8 bases. The CDR3 is made up of 16 amino acids. From germline, CDR1 is ENHRY and CDR2 SYGVKD. J was trimmed by 4 bases and V by 7 bases; bases with no gene match: 9. The CDR3: CAINIGQGSGANVLTF. CDR3 nucleotides: TGTGCCATCAACATAGGACAGGGTTCCGGGGCCAACGTCCTGACTTTC.

The V call is TRBV5-1, the J call TRBJ1-1; no firm D call. Trimming cost V 3 bases and J 3 bases, with 15 bases left between them. The germline V gene has CDR1 SGHRS and CDR2 YFSETQ. This CDR3 has 15 amino acids. The CDR3 spells CASSSSLRRDTEAFF. CDR3 coding DNA: TGCGCCAGCAGCTCGTCGTTGAGGAGGGACACTGAAGCTTTCTTT. The full variable domain, in which reference TRBV5-1 and TRBJ1-1 provide the parts outside the CDR3, is KAGVTQTPRYLIKTRGQQVTLSCSPISGHRSVSWYQQTPGQGLQFLFEYFSETQRNKGNFPGRFSGRQFSNSRSEMNVSTLELGDSALYLCASSSSLRRDTEAFFGQGTRLTVV.

The rearrangement joins TRBV27 to TRBJ1-5; D remains ambiguous. CDR3 size: 13 residues. CDR1 and CDR2 from the germline V gene are MNHEY and SMNVEV (reference sequence). Trimming took 3 bases from V and 0 from J, leaving 3 bases between them. Here the CDR3 reads CASSFYSNQPQHF. The CDR3 DNA reads as TGTGCCAGCAGTTTTTATAGCAATCAGCCCCAGCATTTT.

V gene TRBV3-1 (or the pseudogene TRBV3-2) combines with J gene TRBJ1-1; D is undetermined. The ends were cut back, 1 base at V and 5 bases at J, with 8 bases in the middle. CDR1 and CDR2 (germline): LGHDT, YNNKEL (reference sequence). This CDR3 contains 13 residues. The CDR3 region has the DNA TGTGCCAGCAGCCAAGGAGATAAGACTGAAGCTTTCTTT. As protein: CASSQGDKTEAFF.

This rearrangement joins TRBV2 to TRBJ2-5, with 12 bases identical to TRBD2. J gave up 5 bases and V 7 bases, and 11 bases lay outside the gene matches. This CDR3 spans 16 amino acids. Looked up from germline, CDR1 is SNHLY and CDR2 is FYNNEI. CDR3 protein: CASTITTSGRGETQYF. The CDR3 region has the DNA TGTGCCAGCACTATCACGACTAGCGGGAGAGGTGAGACCCAGTACTTC.

This chain links TRBV27 with TRBJ2-1; 7 bases match TRBD2. The germline CDR1 and CDR2 sequences are MNHEY and SMNVEV (reference sequence). Unmatched junction bases numbered 15, after V lost 8 bases and J lost 8 bases. There are 15 residues in the CDR3. CDR3 nucleotides: TGTGCCAGCTCTCGCGGGTCTACTAGCGTGGATGAGCAGTTCTTC. It translates to CASSRGSTSVDEQFF.

V is TRBV28 and J is TRBJ2-1; weak D call: TRBD2 (5 bases). The CDR3 spans 15 residues. Trimming took 4 bases from V and 8 from J, leaving 18 bases between them. Per germline, CDR1 MDHEN and CDR2 SYDVKM. For the CDR3, the DNA is TGTGCCAGCAGTTCCGCCCTGAGGGTGGTAGATGAGCAGTTCTTC. Translating it yields CASSSALRVVDEQFF.

CDR3 sequence: CASSPDAGTGNTIYF. The CDR3 nucleotides read TGTGCCAGCTCACCGGACGCGGGCACTGGAAACACCATATATTTT. The chain has TRBV18 and TRBJ1-3; no definite D call. The CDR3 covers 15 residues. Germline CDR1 and CDR2: KGHSH and LQKENI. Trimming took 3 bases from V and 2 from J, leaving 11 bases between them.

CDR3 DNA sequence: TGTGCCAGCAGTTTATCCTCATTGGGGGCTAGCACAGATACGCAGTATTTT. It translates to CASSLSSLGASTDTQYF. The genes are TRBV28 and TRBJ2-3; weak D call: TRBD1 (6 bases). CDR1 MDHEN and CDR2 SYDVKM come from the germline V gene. CDR3 size: 17 residues. V was trimmed by 1 base and J by 0 bases, leaving 14 bases between them. Using reference TRBV28 and TRBJ2-3 for the parts outside the CDR3, the full variable domain is DVKVTQSSRYLVKRTGEKVFLECVQDMDHENMFWYRQDPGLGLRLIYFSYDVKMKEKGDIPEGYSVSREKKERFSLILESASTNQTSMYLCASSLSSLGASTDTQYFGPGTRLTVL.

The chain uses TRBV7-9 and TRBJ2-2; D uncertain. The CDR3 length is 13 residues. Germline values: CDR1 SEHNR, CDR2 FQNEAQ (reference sequence). The germline V and J ends were trimmed by 1 base and 6 bases, with 6 bases remaining between them. The CDR3 loop is CASSLVGAGELFF. DNA of the CDR3: TGTGCCAGCAGCTTAGTCGGAGCCGGGGAGCTGTTTTTT. The entire variable domain, with the rest obtained from reference TRBV7-9 and TRBJ2-2, is as follows: DTGVSQNPRHKITKRGQNVTFRCDPISEHNRLYWYRQTLGQGPEFLTYFQNEAQLEKSRLLSDRFSAERPKGSFSTLEIQRTEQGDSAMYLCASSLVGAGELFFGEGSRLTVL.

This sequence joins TRBV24-1 and TRBJ2-5; possibly TRBD2 for D (6 bases). Trimming took off 4 bases at V and 5 bases at J, with 13 bases between the two ends. The CDR3 sequence is 14 residues long. Germline CDR1 is KGHDR and CDR2 is SFDVKD. The CDR3 reads CATSDPTSMETQYF. CDR3 sequence (DNA): TGTGCCACCAGTGACCCGACTAGTATGGAGACCCAGTACTTC.

The chain recombines TRBV11-2 with TRBJ1-1; D unclear. The V end lost 4 bases, the J end lost 7 bases, and 7 bases lay between the germline ends. The CDR3 covers 11 residues. Germline-derived CDR1 and CDR2 are SGHAT and FQNNGV. The CDR3 bases are TGTGCCAGCAGCTCCAGCGGTGAAGCTTTCTTT. It codes for CASSSSGEAFF.

This chain links TRBV5-1 with TRBJ2-3; the D gene is possibly TRBD2 (6 bases). Germline V lookup: CDR1 SGHRS, CDR2 YFSETQ. The CDR3 has 16 residues. The V end was cut by 4 bases, the J end by 1 base, with 16 bases between. CDR3 in amino acids: CASSRTGDVGTDTQYF. The CDR3 region has the DNA TGCGCCAGCAGCAGGACGGGAGATGTGGGCACAGATACGCAGTATTTT.

The chain has TRBV5-8 and TRBJ1-2; D is ambiguous. Germline CDR1 is SGHTS and CDR2 is YDEGEE. The V end was cut by 2 bases, the J end by 2 bases, with 10 bases between. CDR3 length equals 14 residues. The chain's CDR3 is CASSFRGINYGYTF. The CDR3 DNA reads TGTGCCAGCAGCTTTCGGGGAATCAACTATGGCTACACCTTC.

The rearrangement links TRBV3-1 (or the pseudogene TRBV3-2) to TRBJ1-4; 8 positions agree with TRBD1. The CDR3 totals 14 residues. J gave up 7 bases and V 5 bases, and 6 bases lay outside the gene matches. CDR1 is LGHDT and CDR2 is YNNKEL in the germline V gene (reference sequence). CDR3 in DNA: TGTGCCAGCAGCGACAGGGGTGGGGGTGAAAAACTGTTTTTT. Its protein product is CASSDRGGGEKLFF.